The 12 T cell receptor beta chains presented below share a single source sample, sequenced in a study of shared clonotypes between healthy human individuals. Profiling relied on immunoSEQ multiplex PCR, and the TCRdb table lists in-frame clones only, not all of them. The table includes about 680,000 clones, 90% to 95% detected once. The naive CD8 population came from CD45RO-negative cells selected for CCR7, without terminally differentiated effector memory CD45RA+ cells. Sample: naive CD8+ T cells sorted from blood. The receptors were gathered from a man in his thirties or forties in good health.

The J gene is TRBJ2-7, the V gene TRBV11-2; a weak D match, TRBD2 (5 bases). The germline V gene encodes CDR1 SGHAT and CDR2 FQNNGV. The CDR3 is 15 amino acids. Trimming removed 5 bases at V and 0 bases at J, with 14 bases between. The CDR3 DNA follows: TGTGCCAGCAGCGTGGAGGCTGGGAGCTCCTACGAGCAGTACTTC. The encoded protein is CASSVEAGSSYEQYF.

The V gene is TRBV29-1, the J gene TRBJ1-5, with D tentatively TRBD1 (6 bases). The CDR3 covers 13 residues. Germline CDR1 and CDR2: SQVTM and ANQGSEA. Trimming took 4 bases from V and 9 from J, leaving 16 bases between them. The DNA for the CDR3 is TGCAGCGTTGGTTCCGGGGGCACCCCGCCCCAGCATTTT. This translates into CSVGSGGTPPQHF.

This clone was recorded only once. The J gene is TRBJ2-7, the V gene TRBV5-1; possibly TRBD1 for D (6 bases). The CDR3 extends over 13 amino acids. Germline assignment: CDR1 SGHRS and CDR2 YFSETQ. Trimming pared 4 bases from V and 5 bases from J, leaving 13 bases between. The CDR3 protein is CASSQNRVHEQYF. The DNA for the CDR3 is TGCGCCAGCAGCCAAAACAGGGTCCACGAGCAGTACTTC.

This clone was seen a few times. J is TRBJ2-7 and V is TRBV4-1; 7 positions match TRBD2. The V gene end was trimmed by 3 bases and the J gene end by 0 bases; junction bases not matched to a gene: 8. This CDR3 comprises 16 residues. The V gene's germline CDR1 is MGHRA and CDR2 YSYEKL. CDR3 sequence: CASSHFSGDYSYEQYF. DNA of the CDR3: TGCGCCAGCAGCCATTTTTCCGGGGACTACTCCTACGAGCAGTACTTC.

The V gene is TRBV4-3, the J gene TRBJ1-5; D is ambiguous. Germline V gene lookup returns CDR1 LGHNA and CDR2 YSLEER. V dropped 3 bases and J dropped 3 bases, with 12 bases sitting between them. CDR3 length: 15 residues. DNA of the CDR3: TGCGCCAGCAGCCAGCGGAGGGAAATCAATCAGCCCCAGCATTTT. This encodes CASSQRREINQPQHF.

The gene calls are TRBV9 and TRBJ1-4, with D perhaps matching TRBD1 (6 bases). This CDR3 region has 16 residues. Germline V CDR1 and CDR2: SGDLS, YYNGEE. Trimming stripped 0 bases from V and 7 bases from J, with 16 bases between. The DNA for the CDR3 is TGTGCCAGCAGCGTAGGGACGGACAGTAGGGGTGAAAAACTGTTTTTT. Its protein product is CASSVGTDSRGEKLFF. The variable domain in full, completed from reference TRBV9 and TRBJ1-4, reads DSGVTQTPKHLITATGQRVTLRCSPRSGDLSVYWYQQSLDQGLQFLIQYYNGEERAKGNILERFSAQQFPDLHSELNLSSLELGDSALYFCASSVGTDSRGEKLFFGSGTQLSVL.

The chain combines TRBV9 with TRBJ2-5; D gene unclear. This CDR3 is built from 15 residues. Germline assignment: CDR1 SGDLS and CDR2 YYNGEE. Trimming took off 4 bases at V and 3 bases at J, with 16 bases between the two ends. DNA of the CDR3: TGTGCCAGCAGCCCTAGGGCGTGGTCAGAAGAGACCCAGTACTTC. It yields the protein CASSPRAWSEETQYF.

The J gene is TRBJ2-7, the V gene TRBV29-1, with D perhaps TRBD2 (6 bases). Deletions cut 3 bases from V and 2 bases from J, with 14 bases between. The CDR3 spans 14 residues. The germline V gene has CDR1 SQVTM and CDR2 ANQGSEA. The CDR3 DNA sequence: TGCAGCGTTGAGGGCGTGGGGGGTACCTACGAGCAGTACTTC. It encodes CSVEGVGGTYEQYF.

The chain uses TRBV2 and TRBJ2-7; no clear D. The length of the CDR3 is 14 residues. The V end was cut by 0 bases, the J end by 4 bases, with 10 bases between. Germline-derived CDR1 and CDR2 are SNHLY and FYNNEI. In DNA, the CDR3 is TGTGCCAGCAGTGAAGCGCTTCGGGTGTACGAGCAGTACTTC. As protein: CASSEALRVYEQYF.

This clone was recorded only once. CDR3 sequence (DNA): TGTGCCAGCAGCGTAGACGGCGGGAGCTCCTACAATGAGCAGTTCTTC. Translating it yields CASSVDGGSSYNEQFF. V and J are TRBV9 and TRBJ2-1, with 7 bases identical to TRBD2. The CDR3 length is 16 residues. The germline V gene has CDR1 SGDLS and CDR2 YYNGEE. V was clipped by 0 bases and J by 0 bases; unmatched bases: 3.

The chain recombines TRBV4-1 with TRBJ2-7, with 7 bases that match TRBD2. The CDR3 has 13 residues. CDR1 and CDR2 from the germline V gene are MGHRA and YSYEKL. After removal of 4 bases from V and 4 bases from J, the junction contained 4 bases not matched to a gene. CDR3 DNA: TGCGCCAGCAGCCCCCTTAGCGGGTACGAGCAGTACTTC. Residues: CASSPLSGYEQYF.

CDR3 sequence (DNA): TGCGCCAGCAGACGAACTAGCGGCCACACAGATACGCAGTATTTT. This translates into CASRRTSGHTDTQYF. The gene calls are TRBV5-1 and TRBJ2-3; TRBD2 matches 8 bases. J was trimmed by 2 bases and V by 5 bases; bases with no gene match: 7. The V gene's germline CDR1 is SGHRS and CDR2 YFSETQ. The length of the CDR3 is 15 residues.